Shown below are 13 T cell receptor beta chains from a single sample sequenced in a study of T-cell memory formation after mild COVID-19. TCRdb used MiXCR to reprocess the 5' RACE reads, holding one entry per CDR3 protein. The table shows approximately 190,000 distinct CDR3 sequences, with about 18% occurring only once. The sample was PBMCs or a T cell subset sorted from them (not recorded which). These receptors all come from an adult woman who had mild COVID-19 (a few samples of this study predate the infection). Cell type and time point are not known.

The chain combines TRBV7-2 with TRBJ2-3; 12 bases map to TRBD2. The CDR3 extends over 16 amino acids. Germline V gene sequence: CDR1 SGHTA, CDR2 FQGNSA. V shed 4 bases, J shed 3 bases, and the junction held 5 bases outside the gene matches. The CDR3 DNA is TGTGCCAGCAGCTCGACTAGCGGGAGAGGGACAGATACGCAGTATTTT. It codes for CASSSTSGRGTDTQYF.

This clonotype has ten or more counts. The chain is built from TRBV27 and TRBJ2-1, with 8 positions matching TRBD1. Germline CDR1 and CDR2: MNHEY and SMNVEV (reference sequence). This CDR3 comprises 15 residues. After removal of 2 bases from V and 3 bases from J, the junction contained 3 bases not matched to a gene. The CDR3 coding sequence is TGTGCCAGCAGTTTACAGGGGGCGGTCTACAATGAGCAGTTCTTC. Its translation: CASSLQGAVYNEQFF.

In nucleotides, the CDR3 is TGTGCCAGCAGCAGGGGCACGGCTATCACTGAAGCTTTCTTT. Its translation is CASSRGTAITEAFF. The chain is built from TRBV7-3 and TRBJ1-1; TRBD1 might be the D (5 bases). The CDR3 extends over 14 amino acids. V was shortened by 5 bases and J by 4 bases, with 14 bases between the two germline ends. CDR1 SGHTA and CDR2 FQGTGA come from the germline V gene. The variable domain in full, with the rest retrieved from reference TRBV7-3 and TRBJ1-1, is GAGVSQTPSNKVTEKGKYVELRCDPISGHTALYWYRQSLGQGPEFLIYFQGTGAADDSGLPNDRFFAVRPEGSVSTLKIQRTERGDSAVYLCASSRGTAITEAFFGQGTRLTVV.

In its sample, this clonotype was seen a few times. One junction end disagrees with the germline gene, perhaps due to a read error. The chain employs TRBV7-2 and TRBJ2-5, with D possibly matching TRBD1 (5 bases). CDR1 and CDR2 (germline): SGHTA, FQGNSA. The CDR3 totals 14 residues. This CDR3 is CASRLDRAQETQYF. The CDR3 DNA follows: TGTGCCAGCAGGTTAGACAGAGCACAAGAGACCCAGTACTTC. The full variable domain, in which reference TRBV7-2 and TRBJ2-5 provide the parts outside the CDR3, is GAGVSQSPSNKVTEKGKDVELRCDPISGHTALYWYRQSLGQGLEFLIYFQGNSAPDKSGLPSDRFSAERTGGSVSTLTIQRTQQEDSAVYLCASRLDRAQETQYFGPGTRLLVL.

V is TRBV2 and J is TRBJ2-4; TRBD1 matches at 8 bases. This CDR3 has 12 amino acids. With 6 bases clipped from V and 15 bases from J, the junction kept 10 bases outside the gene matches. CDR1 and CDR2 (germline): SNHLY, FYNNEI. The CDR3 DNA is TGTGCCAGCAGCCCCGGACAGGGTATTTTGTACTTC. Its protein product is CASSPGQGILYF.

The rearrangement joins TRBV12-3 or TRBV12-4 to TRBJ2-2, with no clear D. V was clipped by 6 bases and J by 3 bases, with 14 bases between them. The length of the CDR3 is 15 residues. CDR3 coding DNA: TGTGCCAGCAGCCAAGGACGTTCCGACACCGGGGAGCTGTTTTTT. Translating it yields CASSQGRSDTGELFF.

The chain employs TRBV20-1 and TRBJ2-1; 14 nucleotides match TRBD2. The ends lost 6 bases at V and 8 bases at J; junction bases unmatched: 9. Germline lookup yields CDR1 DFQATT and CDR2 SNEGSKA (reference sequence). The CDR3 has 15 amino acids. The CDR3 protein is CSAQDGTSGSYEQFF. DNA of the CDR3: TGCAGTGCCCAGGACGGGACTAGCGGGAGTTATGAGCAGTTCTTC.

The CDR3: CASSLDRPNTGELFF. The CDR3, as DNA: TGCGCCAGCAGCTTGGATCGACCGAACACCGGGGAGCTGTTTTTT. The chain recombines TRBV5-1 with TRBJ2-2; D not resolved. CDR1 is SGHRS and CDR2 is YFSETQ in the germline V gene. V was trimmed by 0 bases and J by 0 bases, leaving 6 bases between them. This CDR3 is 15 amino acids long.

This clonotype has ten or more counts. The chain links TRBV6-2 or TRBV6-3 to TRBJ2-5, with D perhaps TRBD2 (6 bases). CDR1 and CDR2 (germline): MNHEY, SVGEGT. With 7 bases removed from V and 9 bases from J, the gap between germline ends came to 21 bases. The CDR3 extends over 14 amino acids. CDR3 residues: CASTPGRPRGAQYF. In nucleotides, the CDR3 is TGTGCCAGCACTCCGGGCCGCCCGCGGGGAGCCCAGTACTTC.

This chain's CDR3 is CASSLARSGRSSDNEQFF. In DNA form, the CDR3 reads TGTGCCAGCAGCTTAGCGCGCAGCGGGAGGAGTAGCGACAATGAGCAGTTCTTC. The chain couples TRBV7-9 to TRBJ2-1; TRBD2 agrees at 9 bases. CDR1 and CDR2 from the germline V gene are SEHNR and FQNEAQ (reference sequence). V trimming: 0 bases; J trimming: 5 bases; junction bases outside the gene matches: 11. The CDR3 length is 18 residues.

The chain carries TRBV5-1 and TRBJ2-7, with TRBD2 identical over 7 bases. V lost 4 bases to trimming and J lost 4 bases; unmatched junction nucleotides: 8. Germline lookup yields CDR1 SGHRS and CDR2 YFSETQ. This CDR3 is built from 14 residues. CDR3 sequence (DNA): TGCGCCAGCAGCCCTGGGGGGGATGCGTACGAGCAGTACTTC. Protein sequence: CASSPGGDAYEQYF. Combining the CDR3 with reference TRBV5-1 and TRBJ2-7 gives the whole variable domain KAGVTQTPRYLIKTRGQQVTLSCSPISGHRSVSWYQQTPGQGLQFLFEYFSETQRNKGNFPGRFSGRQFSNSRSEMNVSTLELGDSALYLCASSPGGDAYEQYFGPGTRLTVT.

V and J are TRBV12-3 or TRBV12-4 and TRBJ1-5, with D possibly TRBD1 on 5 matching bases. Deletions cut 1 base from V and 4 bases from J, with 11 bases between. The CDR3 runs 15 residues. CDR3 region: CASSLVAGGNQPQHF. In nucleotides, the CDR3 is TGTGCCAGCAGTTTAGTAGCGGGGGGTAATCAGCCCCAGCATTTT.

The V gene is TRBV7-2, the J gene TRBJ1-1, with D possibly matching TRBD1 (5 bases). The V gene lost 6 bases and the J gene lost 0 bases, with 14 bases spanning the gap. This CDR3 is 15 amino acids long. Germline V gene lookup returns CDR1 SGHTA and CDR2 FQGNSA. CDR3 loop: CASRRGGSMNTEAFF. The CDR3 DNA follows: TGTGCCAGCAGACGGGGGGGGTCGATGAACACTGAAGCTTTCTTT.